This T cell receptor (beta chain) was recovered during a study of blood T cell repertoires in COVID-19 (TCRdb year 2020). For the wider study: The collaborator samples originated in the United States, Italy and Spain and spanned the acute and convalescent phases of COVID-19. The material from the prospective study consisted of cDNA or gDNA derived from T cells, B-cell-depleted T cells, or PBMCs. Subjects who had been exposed to COVID-19, were actively infected with it, or had recovered from it provided the deeply sampled blood TCRbeta repertoires that made up the dataset. The repertoires were made available in a free public database intended to serve as a resource for research on the immune response to SARS-CoV-2. The samples were drawn from two sources: the first 160 participants of the ongoing ImmuneRACE study, and some 1,300 subjects contributed by 6 global collaborators. Nearly every sample came with metadata listing a de-identified subject ID, COVID-19 status, age in years and sex. Where available, HLA class I and class II types were obtained from metadata supplied by the sample provider rather than from assay-based typing.

TCRbeta CDR3 regions were amplified from genomic DNA using the immunoSEQ Assay, a bias-controlled multiplex PCR. The published analysis was carried out like this. Nucleated cell counts per sample were estimated from amplification of reference gene primers within the assay. Sequence reads were collapsed and filtered to measure the absolute abundance of every unique TCRbeta CDR3 rearrangement. Productive Simpson clonality was computed per sample as the square root of Simpson's diversity index over productive rearrangements. TCRdb re-hosts the immuneACCESS table, in-frame sequences only. Its copies lack some clones; in the studies checked, an unresolved V gene accounts for under half of them, and the cause for the rest is not known. For V, J and clone size, that table is used; D and trimming come from the DNA. Present in this sample are approximately 120,000 clones, 65% to 90% of which were seen just once. Together, the top ten hold approximately 7.9% of the sample.

Broader findings and caveats from the paper: How much clinical and demographic metadata was included differed by source and by participant, and the metadata was provided uncurated.

Concerning this clone itself: Its target antigen remains unknown. Base qualities are not recorded, but no much larger clone differs from it by a single base.

Whole blood was collected in K2EDTA tubes by collaborating institutions according to the institutions' own protocols. For TCRbeta analysis, collaborator samples were shipped as frozen whole blood, as isolated PBMCs, or as DNA extracted from either sample type. Its CDR3 holds 16 amino acids, cysteine through phenylalanine. The read is trimmed to its CDR3 DNA, 48 bases read in frame from base 1. The trim is 3 bases for V and 4 bases for J, with a gap of 16 bases between the germline ends. Per the germline V gene, KGHSH is the CDR1 and LQKENI is the CDR2. The receptor chain draws on TRBV18 and TRBJ2-1; the D gene remains uncertain. Specimen: peripheral blood. The clonotype was recovered from a woman older than 75 with active or convalescent COVID-19. The CDR3 reads CASSPIAASGYNEQFF. The DNA sequence is as follows: TGTGCCAGCTCACCGATAGCCGCTTCGGGTTACAATGAGCAGTTCTTC.